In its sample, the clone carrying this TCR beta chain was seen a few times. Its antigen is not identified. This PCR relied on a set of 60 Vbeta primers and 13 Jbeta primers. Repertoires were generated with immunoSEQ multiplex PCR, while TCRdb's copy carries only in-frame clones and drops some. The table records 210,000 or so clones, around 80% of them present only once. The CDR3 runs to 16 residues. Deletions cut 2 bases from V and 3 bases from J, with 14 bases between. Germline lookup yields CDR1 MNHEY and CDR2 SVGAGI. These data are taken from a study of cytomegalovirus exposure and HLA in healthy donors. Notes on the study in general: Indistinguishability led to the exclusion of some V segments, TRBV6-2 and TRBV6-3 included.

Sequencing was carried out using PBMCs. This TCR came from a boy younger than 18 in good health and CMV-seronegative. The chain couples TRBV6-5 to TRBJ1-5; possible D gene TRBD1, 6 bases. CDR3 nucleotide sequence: TGTGCCAGCAGTTACCAGGGAGGGGGGATCAATCAGCCCCAGCATTTT. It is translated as CASSYQGGGINQPQHF.